The 22 T cell receptor beta chains below all came from one sample that was sequenced in a study of shared clonotypes between healthy human individuals. Measured with immunoSEQ multiplex PCR; TCRdb has only the in-frame clones, and not every one. The table lists 470,000 or so clones, around four fifths of them singletons, with around 12% in the top ten. Material: PBMCs. The receptor set was obtained from a woman aged 40 to 50 in good health. Some clones in this sample may be carry-over from other donors' samples.

A remark on this clone: A read error is likely here: a far larger clone is one base away. Other DNA variants within this sample encode the same CDR3. The genes are TRBV30 and TRBJ2-2; a weak D match, TRBD2 (6 bases). Germline V gene lookup returns CDR1 GTSNPN and CDR2 SVGIG (reference sequence). This CDR3 region has 15 residues. In nucleotides, the CDR3 is TGTGCTTGGAGTGTTCAGGGCAGGGAGGCCGGGGAGCTGTTTTTT. Its protein is CAWSVQGREAGELFF.

The chain recombines TRBV5-8 with TRBJ2-1; 9 bases line up with TRBD1. This CDR3 contains 15 residues. Germline loops: CDR1 SGHTS, CDR2 YDEGEE. The V and J ends lost 6 bases and 4 bases, in that order; junction bases with no gene match: 8. CDR3 in amino acids: CASTYGTGIYNEQFF. The CDR3 DNA is TGTGCCAGCACCTATGGGACAGGGATATACAATGAGCAGTTCTTC.

The chain carries TRBV28 and TRBJ2-2; 7 positions agree with TRBD1. V dropped 7 bases and J dropped 2; count of bases not matched to a gene: 7. This CDR3 is 15 amino acids long. The germline gives CDR1 MDHEN, CDR2 SYDVKM. CDR3 amino acids: CASKTGDPNTGELFF. CDR3 DNA: TGTGCCAGCAAAACAGGGGACCCTAACACCGGGGAGCTGTTTTTT.

This clone showed up just a few times. The chain joins TRBV19 to TRBJ2-1; TRBD1 is a possible D gene (6 bases). Per germline, CDR1 LNHDA and CDR2 SQIVND (reference sequence). The CDR3 contains 14 residues. Trimming took 6 bases from V and 2 from J, leaving 11 bases between them. The CDR3 here is CASRTNRAYNEQFF. The DNA of the CDR3 is TGTGCCAGTAGGACGAACAGGGCCTACAATGAGCAGTTCTTC.

This clone was counted only a few times. The chain uses TRBV11-2 and TRBJ2-1, with 11 bases that match TRBD2. The length of the CDR3 is 19 residues. With 3 bases clipped from V and 9 bases from J, the junction kept 19 bases outside the gene matches. Germline CDR1 is SGHAT and CDR2 is FQNNGV. The CDR3 reads CASSFKGAWVAGGPGEQFF. CDR3 DNA: TGTGCCAGCAGCTTCAAGGGGGCCTGGGTAGCGGGAGGGCCAGGTGAGCAGTTCTTC.

The CDR3 spells CASSPYTTTGELFF. In DNA form, the CDR3 reads TGTGCCAGCTCACCTTATACAACTACCGGGGAGCTGTTTTTT. This rearrangement joins TRBV18 to TRBJ2-2; D unclear. This CDR3 has 14 residues. Trimming left V 3 bases short and J 5 bases short, with 10 bases between. Germline lookup yields CDR1 KGHSH and CDR2 LQKENI.

The chain couples TRBV4-1 to TRBJ2-2; the match to TRBD1 covers 7 bases. This CDR3 comprises 16 residues. The J segment lost 3 bases and the V segment lost 6 bases, leaving 10 bases of the junction unmatched. Germline lookup yields CDR1 MGHRA and CDR2 YSYEKL. This CDR3 reads CASSARGGLDTGELFF. CDR3 coding DNA: TGCGCCAGCAGTGCACGAGGGGGCTTGGACACCGGGGAGCTGTTTTTT.

This CDR3 reads CASSYKEFEGYTF. For the CDR3, the DNA is TGTGCCAGCAGTTACAAGGAGTTCGAGGGCTACACCTTC. The rearrangement joins TRBV6-5 to TRBJ1-2; D is undetermined. CDR1 MNHEY and CDR2 SVGAGI come from the germline V gene. This CDR3 contains 13 residues. V lost 2 bases to trimming and J lost 8 bases, with 12 bases between them.

This chain connects TRBV9 to TRBJ2-1, with D perhaps TRBD1 or TRBD2 (5 bases each). Trimming cost V 3 bases and J 9 bases, with 13 bases left between them. The CDR3 covers 13 residues. The germline V gene has CDR1 SGDLS and CDR2 YYNGEE. For the CDR3, the DNA is TGTGCCAGCAGCGGGGACCCGGGCGGTGAGCAGTTCTTC. Amino acids: CASSGDPGGEQFF.

The chain has TRBV5-5 and TRBJ1-5; the D is unclear. Trimming pared 0 bases from V and 7 bases from J, leaving 8 bases between. CDR1 and CDR2 from the germline V gene are SGHKS and YYEKEE (reference sequence). This CDR3 has 13 residues. This CDR3 is CASSLVPRQPQHF. The CDR3 nucleotides are TGTGCCAGCAGCTTGGTTCCAAGACAGCCCCAGCATTTT.

The chain recombines TRBV7-8 with TRBJ2-1; D not certain. CDR3 length: 13 amino acids. Germline values: CDR1 SGHVS, CDR2 FQNEAQ. V dropped 2 bases and J dropped 8 bases, with 10 bases sitting between them. The CDR3 here is CASSLTPSDEQFF. Here the CDR3 DNA reads TGTGCCAGCAGCTTAACCCCCTCCGATGAGCAGTTCTTC.

The V call is TRBV7-2, the J call TRBJ2-7, with D unclear. Germline V gives CDR1 SGHTA, CDR2 FQGNSA. The CDR3 spans 12 residues. V was clipped by 5 bases and J by 5 bases, with 10 bases between them. CDR3 loop: CASSRSPNEQYF. The CDR3 DNA follows: TGTGCCAGCAGCCGTTCGCCCAACGAGCAGTACTTC.

V gene TRBV28 combines with J gene TRBJ1-1, with D maybe TRBD1 (5 bases). Trimming removed 6 bases from V and 11 bases from J, with 25 bases in between. The CDR3 has 15 amino acids. The germline V gene encodes CDR1 MDHEN and CDR2 SYDVKM. The CDR3 DNA follows: TGTGCCAGCAGCCAGACCGGGGCAGGCGTATCCGCCGCTTTCTTT. Translating gives CASSQTGAGVSAAFF.

The V call is TRBV19, the J call TRBJ1-5; 12 bases match TRBD1. The CDR3 has 14 amino acids. Germline trimming cut 8 bases from V and 6 bases from J; bases unmatched to any gene: 5. CDR1 and CDR2 (germline): LNHDA, SQIVND (reference sequence). The DNA for the CDR3 is TGTGCCAGTGCCGGGACAGGGGGCAGTCAGCCCCAGCATTTT. Translated: CASAGTGGSQPQHF.

On this clone itself: With only one base between it and a far larger clone, this is likely a read error. The V call is TRBV6-6, the J call TRBJ1-5; D not resolved. The germline V gene has CDR1 MNHNY and CDR2 SVGAGI (reference sequence). The CDR3 spans 15 residues. The CDR3 nucleotides read TGTGCCAGCGGTTACTCGAGCAGTCCAAATCAGCCCCAGCATTTT. Translation gives CASGYSSSPNQPQHF.

V and J are TRBV5-4 and TRBJ2-7, with TRBD1 identical over 7 bases. The length of the CDR3 is 15 residues. Germline V gene sequence: CDR1 SGHNT, CDR2 YYREEE (reference sequence). J was trimmed by 4 bases and V by 1 base; bases with no gene match: 8. The DNA of the CDR3 is TGTGCCAGCAGCTTGTCCTTCGGGACAGAGTACGAGCAGTACTTC. It encodes CASSLSFGTEYEQYF.

This chain uses TRBV28 with TRBJ1-4; D is possibly TRBD1 (6 bases). V was trimmed by 8 bases and J by 1 base, leaving 11 bases between them. The CDR3 sequence is 14 residues long. Per the germline V gene, CDR1 is MDHEN and CDR2 is SYDVKM. CDR3 amino acids: CASHQGQTNEKLFF. CDR3 in DNA: TGTGCCAGCCACCAGGGACAAACTAATGAAAAACTGTTTTTT.

This clone was counted a few times. The rearrangement links TRBV28 to TRBJ1-6; perhaps TRBD1 as D (6 bases). Germline V gives CDR1 MDHEN, CDR2 SYDVKM. The CDR3 consists of 13 residues. Trimming stripped 6 bases from V and 5 bases from J, with 8 bases between. The CDR3 loop reads CASRNRDNSPLHF. The CDR3 DNA follows: TGTGCCAGCAGAAACAGGGATAATTCACCCCTCCACTTT. Variable domain in full (rest from reference TRBV28 and TRBJ1-6): DVKVTQSSRYLVKRTGEKVFLECVQDMDHENMFWYRQDPGLGLRLIYFSYDVKMKEKGDIPEGYSVSREKKERFSLILESASTNQTSMYLCASRNRDNSPLHFGNGTRLTVT.

CDR3 nucleotide sequence: TGCAGCGTCACCACAGGGGGGACAGATACGCAGTATTTT. This translates into CSVTTGGTDTQYF. The chain joins TRBV29-1 to TRBJ2-3; 8 positions agree with TRBD1. The V and J ends lost 6 bases and 3 bases, in that order; junction bases with no gene match: 5. Looked up from germline, CDR1 is SQVTM and CDR2 is ANQGSEA. This CDR3 spans 13 amino acids.

This clone was counted ten times or more. The gene calls are TRBV30 and TRBJ1-4, with D perhaps TRBD1 (6 bases). The CDR3 contains 16 residues. Germline lookup yields CDR1 GTSNPN and CDR2 SVGIG (reference sequence). Trimming removed 2 bases from V and 11 bases from J, with 24 bases in between. CDR3 bases: TGTGCCTGGAGTAGAGGGGGAGGTTTCGGAGAGGGGAAACTGTTTTTT. This gives the protein CAWSRGGGFGEGKLFF.

The chain combines TRBV2 with TRBJ2-7; TRBD2 aligns across 12 bases. CDR1 SNHLY and CDR2 FYNNEI come from the germline V gene. The CDR3 is 16 amino acids. V was clipped by 5 bases and J by 0 bases; unmatched bases: 5. DNA for the CDR3: TGTGCCAGCAGTATATCGACTAGCGGGAGCTCCTACGAGCAGTACTTC. Translation: CASSISTSGSSYEQYF.

The chain is built from TRBV4-1 and TRBJ1-5; unclear D gene. CDR3 length: 15 amino acids. The V end lost 0 bases, the J end lost 4 bases, and 10 bases lay between the germline ends. Germline-derived CDR1 and CDR2 are MGHRA and YSYEKL. CDR3 bases: TGCGCCAGCAGCCAAGATCCGGGGTTGAATCAGCCCCAGCATTTT. This encodes CASSQDPGLNQPQHF.